This TCR beta chain was captured in a study of blood T cells in healthy people across ages. As to this clonotype: What it recognizes is unknown.

Each of the donors had approximately 10 milliliters of peripheral blood drawn into EDTA-treated Vacutainer tubes. PCR was performed a second time for about 7 to 12 cycles using a sample-barcoded 5' primer and a J-beta primer mix. A template-switch adaptor that had 12 random nucleotides put a tag on each cDNA molecule. Per sample, CDR3-containing paired-end reads numbered at least 3 million. TCRdb re-derived calls from the 5' RACE reads in MiXCR, one entry per CDR3 protein. In the table there are about 1.6 million distinct CDR3 sequences, around 36% of which are singletons. The study's findings and limits: Bulk PBMC profiling left naive and antigen-experienced comparisons inconclusive.

This CDR3 comprises 15 residues. J gave up 4 bases and V 8 bases, and 10 bases lay outside the gene matches. Per the germline V gene, CDR1 is SNHLY and CDR2 is FYNNEI. This rearrangement joins TRBV2 to TRBJ2-7; 11 positions agree with TRBD2. The sequenced sample consisted of blood. The clonotype comes from a woman aged 30 to 39 in good health. CDR3 protein: CASGPGVAGGYEQYF. In DNA form, the CDR3 reads TGTGCCAGCGGCCCCGGTGTAGCGGGGGGGTACGAGCAGTACTTC.